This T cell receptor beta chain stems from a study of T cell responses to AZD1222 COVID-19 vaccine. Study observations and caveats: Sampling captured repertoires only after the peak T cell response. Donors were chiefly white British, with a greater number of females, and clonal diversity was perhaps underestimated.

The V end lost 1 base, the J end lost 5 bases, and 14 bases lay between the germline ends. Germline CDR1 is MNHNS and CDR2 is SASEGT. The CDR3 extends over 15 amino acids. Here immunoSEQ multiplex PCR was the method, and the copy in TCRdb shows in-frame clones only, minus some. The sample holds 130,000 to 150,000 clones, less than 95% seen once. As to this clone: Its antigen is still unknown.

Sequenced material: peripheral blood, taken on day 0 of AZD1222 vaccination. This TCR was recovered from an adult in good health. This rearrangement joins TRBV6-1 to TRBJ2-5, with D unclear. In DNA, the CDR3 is TGTGCCAGCAGTGAAGGCGCCGTCAGATCGGAGACCCAGTACTTC. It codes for CASSEGAVRSETQYF.